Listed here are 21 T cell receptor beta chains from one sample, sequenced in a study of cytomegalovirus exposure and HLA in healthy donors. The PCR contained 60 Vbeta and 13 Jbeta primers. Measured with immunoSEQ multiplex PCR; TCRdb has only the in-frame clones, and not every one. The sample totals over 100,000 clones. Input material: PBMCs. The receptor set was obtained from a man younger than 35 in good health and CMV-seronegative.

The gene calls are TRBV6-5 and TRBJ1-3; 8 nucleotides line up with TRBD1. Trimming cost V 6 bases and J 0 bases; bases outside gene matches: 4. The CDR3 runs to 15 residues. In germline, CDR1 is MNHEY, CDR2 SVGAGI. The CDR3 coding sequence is TGTGCCAGCAGACGACAGGGGAGCTCTGGAAACACCATATATTTT. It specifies CASRRQGSSGNTIYF.

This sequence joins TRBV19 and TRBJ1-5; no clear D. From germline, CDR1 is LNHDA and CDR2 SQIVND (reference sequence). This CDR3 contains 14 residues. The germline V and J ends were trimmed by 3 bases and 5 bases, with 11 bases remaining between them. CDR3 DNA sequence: TGTGCCAGTAGTATTGGAGGAAAATATCAGCCCCAGCATTTT. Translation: CASSIGGKYQPQHF.

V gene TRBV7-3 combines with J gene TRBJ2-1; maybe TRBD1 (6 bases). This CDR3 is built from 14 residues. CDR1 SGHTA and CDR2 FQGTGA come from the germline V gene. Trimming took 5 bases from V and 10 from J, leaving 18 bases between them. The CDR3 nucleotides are TGTGCCAGCAGCCCGACTGCCCAGGGGCGGGAGCAGTTCTTC. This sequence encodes CASSPTAQGREQFF.

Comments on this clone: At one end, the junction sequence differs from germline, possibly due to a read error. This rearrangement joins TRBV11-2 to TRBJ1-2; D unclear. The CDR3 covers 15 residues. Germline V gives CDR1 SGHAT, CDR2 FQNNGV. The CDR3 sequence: CASRLARRYPYGYTF. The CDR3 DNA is TGTGCCAGCAGGTTAGCGCGGCGGTATCCTTATGGCTACACCTTC.

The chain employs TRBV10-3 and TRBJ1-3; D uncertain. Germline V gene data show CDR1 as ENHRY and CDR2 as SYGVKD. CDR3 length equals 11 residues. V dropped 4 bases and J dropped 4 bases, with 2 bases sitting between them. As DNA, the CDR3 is TGTGCCATCAGTGCGGGAAACACCATATATTTT. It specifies CAISAGNTIYF.

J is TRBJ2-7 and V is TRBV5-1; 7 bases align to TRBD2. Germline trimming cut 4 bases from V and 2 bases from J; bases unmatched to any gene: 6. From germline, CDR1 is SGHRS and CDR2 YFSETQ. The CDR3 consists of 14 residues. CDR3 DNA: TGCGCCAGCAGCCCCGGCGGGAGCCCCTACGAGCAGTACTTC. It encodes CASSPGGSPYEQYF.

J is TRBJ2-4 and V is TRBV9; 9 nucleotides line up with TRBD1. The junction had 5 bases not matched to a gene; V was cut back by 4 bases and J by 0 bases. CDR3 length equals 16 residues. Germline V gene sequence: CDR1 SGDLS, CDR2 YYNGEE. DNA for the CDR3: TGTGCCAGCAGCAGGGGACAGGGACTAGCCAAAAACATTCAGTACTTC. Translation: CASSRGQGLAKNIQYF.

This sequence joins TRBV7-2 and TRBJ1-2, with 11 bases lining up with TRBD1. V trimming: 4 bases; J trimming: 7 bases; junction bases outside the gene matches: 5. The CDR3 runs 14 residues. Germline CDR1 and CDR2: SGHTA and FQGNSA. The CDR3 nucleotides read TGTGCCAGCAGCTCGGACAGGGGGCGTGTTGGCTACACCTTC. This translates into CASSSDRGRVGYTF.

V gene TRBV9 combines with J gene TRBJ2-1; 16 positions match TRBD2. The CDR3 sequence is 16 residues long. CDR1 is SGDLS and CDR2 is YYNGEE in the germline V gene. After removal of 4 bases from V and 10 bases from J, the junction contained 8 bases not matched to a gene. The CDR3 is CASSIGTSGRAGEQFF. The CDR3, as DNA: TGTGCCAGCAGCATCGGGACTAGCGGGAGGGCCGGAGAGCAGTTCTTC.

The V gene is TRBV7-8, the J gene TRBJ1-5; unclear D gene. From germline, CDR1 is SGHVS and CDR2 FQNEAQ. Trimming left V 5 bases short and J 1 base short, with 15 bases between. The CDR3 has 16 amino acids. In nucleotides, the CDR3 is TGTGCCAGCAGCCCCCAGAGAATGCGGAGCAATCAGCCCCAGCATTTT. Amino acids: CASSPQRMRSNQPQHF.

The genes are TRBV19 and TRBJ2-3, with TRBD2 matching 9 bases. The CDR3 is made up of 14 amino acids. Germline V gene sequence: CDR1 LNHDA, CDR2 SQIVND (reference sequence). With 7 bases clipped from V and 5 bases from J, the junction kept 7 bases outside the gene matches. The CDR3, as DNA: TGTGCCAGTAAGGAGGCGGGGGGGAAAGATACGCAGTATTTT. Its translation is CASKEAGGKDTQYF.

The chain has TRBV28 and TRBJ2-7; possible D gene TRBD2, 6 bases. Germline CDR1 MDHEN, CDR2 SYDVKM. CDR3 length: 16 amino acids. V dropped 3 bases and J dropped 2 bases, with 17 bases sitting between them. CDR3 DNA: TGTGCCAGCAGTTTTGGCAGGGACGGGGGTCCCTACGAGCAGTACTTC. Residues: CASSFGRDGGPYEQYF.

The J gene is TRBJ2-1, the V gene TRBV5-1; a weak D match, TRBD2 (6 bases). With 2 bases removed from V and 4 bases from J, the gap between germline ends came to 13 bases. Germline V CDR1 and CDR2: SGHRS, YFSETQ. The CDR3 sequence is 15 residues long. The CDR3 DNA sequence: TGCGCCAGCAGCTTCTTAGCGGAGGGGTACAATGAGCAGTTCTTC. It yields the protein CASSFLAEGYNEQFF.

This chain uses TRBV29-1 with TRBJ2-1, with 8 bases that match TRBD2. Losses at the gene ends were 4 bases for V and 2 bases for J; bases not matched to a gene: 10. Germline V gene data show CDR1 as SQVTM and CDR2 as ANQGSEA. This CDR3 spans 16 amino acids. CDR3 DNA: TGCAGCGTTGCAGGGATTCCGGGACTAGCCTACAATGAGCAGTTCTTC. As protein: CSVAGIPGLAYNEQFF.

The CDR3 DNA follows: TGTGCCAGCAGTCCCCTCAGGGGAAGCTACGAGCAGTACTTC. Its protein product is CASSPLRGSYEQYF. V and J are TRBV28 and TRBJ2-7; weak D call: TRBD1 (6 bases). V lost 5 bases, J lost 3 bases, and 14 bases lay in between. The CDR3 loop spans 14 amino acids. Per germline, CDR1 MDHEN and CDR2 SYDVKM.

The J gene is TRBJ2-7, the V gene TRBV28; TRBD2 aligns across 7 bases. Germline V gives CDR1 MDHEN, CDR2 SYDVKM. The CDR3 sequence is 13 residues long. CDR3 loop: CAIGLADVYEQYF. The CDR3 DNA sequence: TGTGCTATCGGGCTAGCGGACGTCTACGAGCAGTACTTC. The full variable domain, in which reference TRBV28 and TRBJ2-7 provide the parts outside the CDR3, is DVKVTQSSRYLVKRTGEKVFLECVQDMDHENMFWYRQDPGLGLRLIYFSYDVKMKEKGDIPEGYSVSREKKERFSLILESASTNQTSMYLCAIGLADVYEQYFGPGTRLTVT.

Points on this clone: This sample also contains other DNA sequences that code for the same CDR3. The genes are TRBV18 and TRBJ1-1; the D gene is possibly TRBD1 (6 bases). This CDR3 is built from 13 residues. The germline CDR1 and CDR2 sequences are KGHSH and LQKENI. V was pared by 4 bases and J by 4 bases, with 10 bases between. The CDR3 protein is CASSLTGSTEAFF. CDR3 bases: TGTGCCAGCTCACTTACAGGGAGCACTGAAGCTTTCTTT.

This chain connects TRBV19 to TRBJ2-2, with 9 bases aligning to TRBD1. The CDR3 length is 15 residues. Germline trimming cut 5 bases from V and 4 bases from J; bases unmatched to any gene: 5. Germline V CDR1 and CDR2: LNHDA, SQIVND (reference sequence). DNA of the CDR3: TGTGCCAGTAGTGCACAGGGGGCGCCCACCGGGGAGCTGTTTTTT. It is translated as CASSAQGAPTGELFF.

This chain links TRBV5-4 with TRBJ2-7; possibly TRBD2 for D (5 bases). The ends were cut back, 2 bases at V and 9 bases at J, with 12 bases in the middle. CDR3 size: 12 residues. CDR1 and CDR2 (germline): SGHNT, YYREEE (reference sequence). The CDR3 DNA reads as TGTGCCAGCAGCTTCCCCCGGGGTGTGCAGTACTTC. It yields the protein CASSFPRGVQYF.

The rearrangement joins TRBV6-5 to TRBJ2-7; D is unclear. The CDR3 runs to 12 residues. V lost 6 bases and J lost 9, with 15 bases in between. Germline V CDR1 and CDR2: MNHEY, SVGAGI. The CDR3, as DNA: TGTGCCAGCAGCCCTGGCCACCTAGGGCAGTACTTC. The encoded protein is CASSPGHLGQYF.

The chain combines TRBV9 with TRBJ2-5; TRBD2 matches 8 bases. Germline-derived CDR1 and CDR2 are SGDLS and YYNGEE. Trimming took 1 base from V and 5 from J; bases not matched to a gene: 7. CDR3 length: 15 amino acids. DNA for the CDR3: TGTGCCAGCAGCGTACTCGGGGGGGTGAGGGAGACCCAGTACTTC. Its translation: CASSVLGGVRETQYF.